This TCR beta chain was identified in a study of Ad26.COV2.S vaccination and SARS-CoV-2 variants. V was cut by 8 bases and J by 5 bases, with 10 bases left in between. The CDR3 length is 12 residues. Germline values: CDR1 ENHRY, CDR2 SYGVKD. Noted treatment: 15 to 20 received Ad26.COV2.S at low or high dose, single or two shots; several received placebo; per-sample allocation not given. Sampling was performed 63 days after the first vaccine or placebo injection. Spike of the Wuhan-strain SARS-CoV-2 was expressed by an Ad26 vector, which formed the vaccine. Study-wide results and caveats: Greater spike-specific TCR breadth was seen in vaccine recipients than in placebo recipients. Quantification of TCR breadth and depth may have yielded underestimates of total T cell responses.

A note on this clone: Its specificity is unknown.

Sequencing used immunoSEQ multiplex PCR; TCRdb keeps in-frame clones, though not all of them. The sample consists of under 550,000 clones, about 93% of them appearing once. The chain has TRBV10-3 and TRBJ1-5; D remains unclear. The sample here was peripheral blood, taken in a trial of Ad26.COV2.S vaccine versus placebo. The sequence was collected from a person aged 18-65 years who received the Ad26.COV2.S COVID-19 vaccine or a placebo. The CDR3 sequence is CAIASGDQPQHF. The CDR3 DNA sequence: TGTGCCATCGCTAGCGGGGATCAGCCCCAGCATTTT.